The rows below give T cell receptor beta chains drawn from one sample of a study of T cell changes during pregnancy in multiple sclerosis. Using immunoSEQ multiplex PCR, the repertoire was profiled, and TCRdb retains in-frame clones only, with some absent. Here the sample spans approximately 96,000 clones, around 90% being singletons. The specimen was peripheral blood, collected after pregnancy. These receptors were obtained from a female donor in good health, enrolled as a control in a pregnancy study. The CDR3 runs from the conserved cysteine through the conserved F or W. Fields, in order: clone size, CDR3 length, V gene, J gene, D gene, CDR3 DNA, CDR3 protein. The D gene is left open where the match is weak. A row's size may be missing; if present it is once, few, many or a size class.

>.|17|TRBV5-5|TRBJ2-5|.
TGTGCCAGCAGCTTACGGGGGCAGGGGGGATTTGGTGTGACCCAGTACTTC
CASSLRGQGGFGVTQYF
>.|15|TRBV28|TRBJ1-2|TRBD1
TGTGCCAGCAGACACCACGGGACAGGACACTATGGCTACACCTTC
CASRHHGTGHYGYTF
>.|13|TRBV28|TRBJ1-2|.
TGTGCCAGCAGTTTCCCTACGGGAGGGGGGAGCACCTTC
CASSFPTGGGSTF
>.|19|TRBV7-3|TRBJ2-1|TRBD2
TGTGCCAGCAGCGCCGGGACTAGCGGGGATTATCGCTCCTACAATGAGCAGTTCTTC
CASSAGTSGDYRSYNEQFF
>.|13|TRBV30|TRBJ1-1|.
TGTGCCTGGAGTGTAGGGGGTAACACTGAAGCTTTCTTT
CAWSVGGNTEAFF
>.|11|TRBV27|TRBJ1-2|.
TGTGCCAGCAGGTCGGGCTATGGCTACACCTTC
CASRSGYGYTF
>.|13|TRBV7-9|TRBJ1-2|.
TGTGCCAGCAGCTTTCGGAGGGTAGATGGCTACACCTTC
CASSFRRVDGYTF
>once|15|TRBV4-2|TRBJ1-1|TRBD1
TGTGCCAGCAGCCAAGCCGTCAGGGGGTCCTCTGAAGCTTTCTTT
CASSQAVRGSSEAFF
>.|14|TRBV7-8|TRBJ1-3|.
TGTGCCAGCAGCAGACAGCGCTCTGGAAACACCATATATTTT
CASSRQRSGNTIYF
>once|12|TRBV2|TRBJ2-7|TRBD1
TGTGCCAGCAGACAGGGGCAGTACGAGCAGTACTTC
CASRQGQYEQYF
>.|12|TRBV27|TRBJ2-7|.
TGTGCCAGCAGTTATTTGGGGGGCGAGCAGTACTTC
CASSYLGGEQYF
>.|12|TRBV19|TRBJ1-1|.
TGTGCCAGTAGTCCAGGTCCCACTGAAGCTTTCTTT
CASSPGPTEAFF
>.|13|TRBV10-3|TRBJ2-7|TRBD1
TGTGCCATCAAAGGGGGCTGGGACGACGAGCAGTACTTC
CAIKGGWDDEQYF
>.|15|TRBV6-1|TRBJ1-5|.
TGTGCCAGCAGTCCCCGGGTGCGGGATAATCAGCCCCAGCATTTT
CASSPRVRDNQPQHF
>.|14|TRBV5-4|TRBJ2-5|TRBD2
TGTGCCAGCAGCCAACAGACTAGCGGAGAGACCCAGTACTTC
CASSQQTSGETQYF
>.|15|TRBV2|TRBJ2-3|TRBD2
TGTGCCAGCACAGGGACTAGCGGGAAAATAGATACGCAGTATTTT
CASTGTSGKIDTQYF
>.|13|TRBV9|TRBJ2-7|.
TGTGCCAGCAGCGAAGGGGCGGCGTACGAGCAGTACTTC
CASSEGAAYEQYF
>.|15|TRBV19|TRBJ2-2|TRBD2
TGTGCCAGTAATCCGGTAGCGGGAGTTAACGGGGAGCTGTTTTTT
CASNPVAGVNGELFF
>.|14|TRBV7-9|TRBJ2-7|TRBD2
TGTGCCAGCAGCTTTGGGACTACTTCCTACGAGCAGTACTTC
CASSFGTTSYEQYF
>.|18|TRBV18|TRBJ2-1|.
TGTGCCAGCTCACAAGGGACAGGGTCGCTCCGGGAGGGCAATGAGCAGTTCTTC
CASSQGTGSLREGNEQFF
>.|16|TRBV7-9|TRBJ2-2|.
TGTGCCAGCAGCTCGCCCGAGGCGGAGGGCACCGGGGAGCTGTTTTTT
CASSSPEAEGTGELFF
>.|11|TRBV4-1|TRBJ1-1|.
TGCGCCAGCAGCCAAGGGGAGGAAGCTTTCTTT
CASSQGEEAFF
>.|15|TRBV9|TRBJ1-2|.
TGTGCCAGTAGCGTAGACCAACAGGGTGGCTATGGCTACACCTTC
CASSVDQQGGYGYTF
>.|16|TRBV6-1|TRBJ1-1|.
TGTGCCAGCAGTGCACCACTCAAAAATGTGAACACTGAAGCTTTCTTT
CASSAPLKNVNTEAFF
>.|14|TRBV2|TRBJ1-5|.
TGTGCCAGCAGTGAAGCCGGGACAAATCAGCCCCAGCATTTT
CASSEAGTNQPQHF
>.|16|TRBV6-5|TRBJ2-6|TRBD2
TGTGCCAGCAGTTACTCGGGGGGGACTGGGGCCAACGTCCTGACTTTC
CASSYSGGTGANVLTF
>.|14|TRBV18|TRBJ1-2|TRBD1
TGTGCCAGCTCATCGGGACAGGTTAACTATGGCTACACCTTC
CASSSGQVNYGYTF
>.|14|TRBV5-6|TRBJ1-4|.
TGTGCCAGCACTTCCGGGGGGCTCGGGGAAAAACTGTTTTTT
CASTSGGLGEKLFF
>.|15|TRBV6-5|TRBJ1-5|TRBD1
TGTGCCAGCAGCCCGACAGGGGATAGCAATCAGCCCCAGCATTTT
CASSPTGDSNQPQHF
>.|13|TRBV6-1|TRBJ2-5|.
TGTGCCAGCGTTGACAGAAGAAAAGAGACCCAGTACTTC
CASVDRRKETQYF
>.|15|TRBV6-1|TRBJ1-3|.
TGTGCCAGCAGTGAAAGGAGAAGCTCTGGAAACACCATATATTTT
CASSERRSSGNTIYF
>.|13|TRBV2|TRBJ2-1|.
TGTGCCAGCACTGAGTCCACCTACAATGAGCAGTTCTTC
CASTESTYNEQFF
>.|19|TRBV15|TRBJ2-3|TRBD2
TGTGCCACCAGCAGTGGCCAGTTAAGGGGCGGGGGGTACACAGATACGCAGTATTTT
CATSSGQLRGGGYTDTQYF
>.|13|TRBV29-1|TRBJ2-1|.
TGCAGCGCGGACAGCAGCTCCTACAATGAGCAGTTCTTC
CSADSSSYNEQFF
>.|13|TRBV27|TRBJ1-1|TRBD1
TGTGCCAGCAACGACAGGGTTAGGACTGAAGCTTTCTTT
CASNDRVRTEAFF
>.|16|TRBV2|TRBJ1-2|TRBD1
TGTGCCAGCACAGGGACAGGGGGTGGCTCTAACTATGGCTACACCTTC
CASTGTGGGSNYGYTF
>.|16|TRBV5-1|TRBJ2-3|TRBD2
TGCGCCAGCAGCGTACAGCTAGCGGGGGGTGTAGATACGCAGTATTTT
CASSVQLAGGVDTQYF
>.|19|TRBV28|TRBJ2-7|TRBD2
TGTGCCAGCAGTCCCGCCTCCTCGGGACTAGCGGGTTTAGCCTACGAGCAGTACTTC
CASSPASSGLAGLAYEQYF
>.|16|TRBV19|TRBJ1-5|.
TGTGCCAGTAGTATAGCCGAGGTACATAGCAATCAGCCCCAGCATTTT
CASSIAEVHSNQPQHF
>once|15|TRBV6-4|TRBJ2-1|TRBD2
TGTGCCAGCAGTGAATCCTCCGGACGGCGGGGGGAGCAGTTCTTC
CASSESSGRRGEQFF
>.|13|TRBV29-1|TRBJ2-3|.
TGCAGCGTTGTTGATGAGGGCACAGATACGCAGTATTTT
CSVVDEGTDTQYF
>.|13|TRBV19|TRBJ2-3|.
TGTGCCAGTAGTCCCCGAGGTAGGAATACGCAGTATTTT
CASSPRGRNTQYF
>.|13|TRBV9|TRBJ2-1|.
TGTGCCAGCAGCGTAGTTCCAGGGGAGATGAAGTTCTTC
CASSVVPGEMKFF
>.|14|TRBV5-1|TRBJ1-6|.
TGCGCCAGCAGACGGATGGAGGGAAATTCACCCCTCCACTTT
CASRRMEGNSPLHF
>.|15|TRBV15|TRBJ1-5|TRBD1
TGTGCCACCAGCTCGAGGACAGGGTGGCATCAGCCCCAGCATTTT
CATSSRTGWHQPQHF
>.|15|TRBV27|TRBJ2-2|TRBD1
TGTGCCAGCAGTTTACGGACAGGGATAACCGGGGAGCTGTTTTTT
CASSLRTGITGELFF